The clone carrying this TCR beta chain is a singleton in its sample. Its antigen remains unknown. The method was immunoSEQ multiplex PCR; TCRdb's version includes in-frame clones alone and lacks a portion of them. The table includes 2 million to 2.5 million clones, 90% to 95% detected once. The data derive from a study of shared clonotypes between healthy human individuals. This CDR3 region has 17 residues. Germline trimming cut 7 bases from V and 1 base from J; bases unmatched to any gene: 7. Looked up from germline, CDR1 is MNHEY and CDR2 is SMNVEV (reference sequence). General study points: Investigators expected sequencing depth to affect clonotype sharing among donors. Rarefaction analysis demonstrated incomplete sorted-subset sequencing notwithstanding large depth. Naive subsets generally exceeded memory subsets in estimated richness.

The sequenced sample was naive CD4+ T cells from PBMCs. Specified subset: CD45RA+ positively selected. The chain couples TRBV27 to TRBJ2-2; TRBD2 agrees at 12 bases. The receptor comes from a man younger than 35 in good health. Some clones in this sample may be carry-over from other donors' samples. In DNA form, the CDR3 reads TGTGCCAGCACCGGACTAGCGGGGAGGGTGAACACCGGGGAGCTGTTTTTT. This gives the protein CASTGLAGRVNTGELFF.